The 12 T cell receptor beta chains presented below share a single source sample, sequenced in a study of T cells in Graves' hyperthyroidism and ophthalmopathy. The investigators amplified TCR beta CDR3 regions from RNA transcripts. First-round RT-PCR with HTBI primers amplified the TCR CDR3 region. TCRdb re-called the multiplex PCR reads through MiXCR, storing one row per CDR3 protein. The repertoire holds about 380,000 distinct CDR3 sequences, about 18% seen once, with roughly two fifths in the top ten. What was sequenced was blood. These TCRs come from a man between 18 and 35 years old with Graves' ophthalmopathy.

This clonotype was detected only a few times. V and J are TRBV27 and TRBJ2-7; no definite D call. Germline lookup yields CDR1 MNHEY and CDR2 SMNVEV (reference sequence). Deletions cut 3 bases from V and 3 bases from J, with 12 bases between. The CDR3 contains 14 residues. CDR3 nucleotides: TGTGCCAGCAGTTTGAGCAGCCCCCACTACGAGCAGTACTTC. Protein: CASSLSSPHYEQYF.

The V call is TRBV6-1, the J call TRBJ2-1; 10 nucleotides match TRBD2. Germline lookup yields CDR1 MNHNS and CDR2 SASEGT. CDR3 size: 16 residues. The ends lost 3 bases at V and 7 bases at J; junction bases unmatched: 9. CDR3 bases: TGTGCCAGCAGTGAGGAAGCGGGGGGGCCAGGGAATGAGCAGTTCTTC. Translation gives CASSEEAGGPGNEQFF.

This clonotype showed up many times. The rearrangement uses TRBV18 and TRBJ2-3; the match to TRBD1 covers 10 bases. V trimming: 4 bases; J trimming: 3 bases; junction bases outside the gene matches: 4. The CDR3 contains 15 residues. Germline V lookup: CDR1 KGHSH, CDR2 LQKENI. CDR3 sequence (DNA): TGTGCCAGCTCACAATGGACAGGGGGGACAGATACGCAGTATTTT. Its protein product is CASSQWTGGTDTQYF.

This clonotype has ten or more counts. This chain links TRBV12-3 or TRBV12-4 with TRBJ1-4; 8 positions match TRBD1. With V trimmed by 4 bases and J by 8 bases, 9 bases remained unmatched. CDR3 length equals 15 residues. The CDR3 spells CASSSTRGRWEKLFF. DNA of the CDR3: TGTGCCAGCAGTTCAACCAGGGGGCGATGGGAAAAACTGTTTTTT.

This clonotype was detected ten times or more. This chain links TRBV11-2 with TRBJ2-7, with 7 nucleotides matching TRBD1. After removal of 4 bases from V and 3 bases from J, the junction contained 6 bases not matched to a gene. The CDR3 has 14 residues. The germline V gene encodes CDR1 SGHAT and CDR2 FQNNGV. CDR3 residues: CASSSVRGLYEQYF. DNA for the CDR3: TGTGCCAGCAGCTCGGTGAGGGGGCTCTACGAGCAGTACTTC.

This clonotype has ten or more counts. The rearrangement uses TRBV11-1 and TRBJ2-5; D gene uncertain. There are 13 residues in the CDR3. V was pared by 6 bases and J by 11 bases, with 19 bases between. In germline, CDR1 is SGHAT, CDR2 FQDESV (reference sequence). The CDR3 reads CASRPNSGGRQYF. CDR3 sequence (DNA): TGTGCCAGCAGGCCCAACAGTGGCGGTAGACAGTACTTC.

This clonotype was counted at least ten times. This chain uses TRBV2 with TRBJ1-4; 9 bases match TRBD1. Germline CDR1 SNHLY, CDR2 FYNNEI. The CDR3 is 15 residues long. J lost 1 base, V lost 5 bases, and 2 bases had no gene match. The CDR3 protein is CASSRDRVTNEKLFF. CDR3 nucleotides: TGTGCCAGCAGTCGGGACAGGGTAACTAATGAAAAACTGTTTTTT.

The genes are TRBV12-3 or TRBV12-4 and TRBJ2-3; D is unclear. V was shortened by 6 bases and J by 3 bases, with 10 bases between the two germline ends. CDR3 length equals 13 residues. The CDR3: CASSLTETDTQYF. For the CDR3, the DNA is TGTGCCAGCAGCCTTACCGAAACAGATACGCAGTATTTT.

This CDR3 reads CSASLGQGGEKLFF. Here the CDR3 DNA reads TGCAGTGCTAGCTTAGGACAGGGAGGAGAAAAACTGTTTTTT. The chain combines TRBV20-1 with TRBJ1-4; 8 bases line up with TRBD1. Germline V gene data show CDR1 as DFQATT and CDR2 as SNEGSKA (reference sequence). This CDR3 region has 14 residues. J lost 8 bases, V lost 3 bases, and 8 bases had no gene match.

The rearrangement uses TRBV19 and TRBJ2-7; tentative D call: TRBD1 (7 bases). Trimming stripped 7 bases from V and 2 bases from J, with 18 bases between. In germline, CDR1 is LNHDA, CDR2 SQIVND (reference sequence). The CDR3 spans 15 residues. In DNA form, the CDR3 reads TGTGCCAGTACAGAGGGGGCGGGACTCGCCTACGAGCAGTACTTC. Residues: CASTEGAGLAYEQYF. Drawing the rest from reference TRBV19 and TRBJ2-7, the complete variable domain is DGGITQSPKYLFRKEGQNVTLSCEQNLNHDAMYWYRQDPGQGLRLIYYSQIVNDFQKGDIAEGYSVSREKKESFPLTVTSAQKNPTAFYLCASTEGAGLAYEQYFGPGTRLTVT.

This clonotype has at least ten counts. The J gene is TRBJ2-1, the V gene TRBV7-2; D remains unclear. This CDR3 comprises 13 residues. Germline V gene sequence: CDR1 SGHTA, CDR2 FQGNSA. The V end was cut by 8 bases, the J end by 0 bases, with 8 bases between. The CDR3 coding sequence is TGTGCCAGCGGGTTTAGCTCCTACAATGAGCAGTTCTTC. This gives the protein CASGFSSYNEQFF.

This clonotype came up many times. V gene TRBV12-3 or TRBV12-4 combines with J gene TRBJ2-5; D assignment may be TRBD1 or TRBD2 (6 bases each). V gave up 8 bases and J gave up 5 bases, with 15 bases separating them. The CDR3 extends over 13 amino acids. The CDR3 reads CASREGGGETQYF. CDR3 DNA sequence: TGTGCCAGCCGAGAGGGGGGCGGGGAGACCCAGTACTTC.